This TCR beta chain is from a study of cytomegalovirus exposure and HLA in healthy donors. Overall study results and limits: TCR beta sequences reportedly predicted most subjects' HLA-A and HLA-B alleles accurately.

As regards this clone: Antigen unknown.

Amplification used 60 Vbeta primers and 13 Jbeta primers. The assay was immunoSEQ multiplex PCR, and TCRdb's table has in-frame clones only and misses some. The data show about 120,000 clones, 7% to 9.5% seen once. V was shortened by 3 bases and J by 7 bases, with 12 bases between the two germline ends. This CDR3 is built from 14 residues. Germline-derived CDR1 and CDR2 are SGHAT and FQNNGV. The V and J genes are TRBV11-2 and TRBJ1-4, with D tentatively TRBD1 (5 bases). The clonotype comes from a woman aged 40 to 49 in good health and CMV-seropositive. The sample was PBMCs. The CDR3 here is CASSLNRLGEKLFF. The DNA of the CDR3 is TGTGCCAGCAGCTTGAACAGGTTGGGTGAAAAACTGTTTTTT.